This T cell receptor beta chain emerged from a study of cytomegalovirus exposure and HLA in healthy donors. Notes on the study in general: One cluster of highly shared sequence variants probably arose as a sequencing artifact. Despite most TCR sequences being rare, some public TCRs occurred in many donors.

The PCR ran on 60 Vbeta and 13 Jbeta primers. Source study methods: In a later analysis, the count reached some 75 million unique TCR beta chains, with about 10 million shared. Repertoires were generated with immunoSEQ multiplex PCR, while TCRdb's copy carries only in-frame clones and drops some. V, J and clone size derive from that table, while D and trimming were established from the DNA sequence. The sample lists 100,000 to 150,000 clones; 82% were seen once. With respect to this clone: Its cognate antigen is unknown.

Germline CDR1 MNHEY, CDR2 SMNVEV (reference sequence). CDR3 length: 14 amino acids. V was pared by 8 bases and J by 5 bases, with 11 bases of the junction left unmatched. All donors participated as healthy donors of bone marrow. The TCR sequence derives from a woman aged 18-29 years in good health and CMV-seronegative. The genes are TRBV27 and TRBJ2-7; 8 positions agree with TRBD1. Sequenced: PBMCs. The CDR3 region is CASRTGQGGDEQYF. Written as DNA, the CDR3 is TGTGCCAGCCGCACCGGACAGGGTGGTGACGAGCAGTACTTC.